The sequence of this TCR beta chain was determined in a study of T-cell reconstitution after alpha-beta-depleted transplantation in children. Study-level points and caveats: Reportedly, alpha-beta T cells present about two months post-transplant originated from several hundred expanded clones of graft origin. One year after transplant, T-cell counts and diversity came mostly from newly produced T cells. Recipient T cells and thymic progenitors that survived gave rise to the high TCRbeta diversity observed at day 60 in some patients.

Researchers prepared the TCRbeta library using unique molecular identifiers, the study reports. TCRdb re-analysed the PCR reads in MiXCR, keeping a single row per CDR3 protein. Here the sample spans 500,000 to 750,000 distinct CDR3 sequences, roughly 13% being singletons. This clonotype was counted a few times. What it binds is unknown. This CDR3 region has 15 residues. The germline V gene has CDR1 MDHEN and CDR2 SYDVKM. V lost 3 bases, J lost 0 bases, and 12 bases lay in between. This chain joins TRBV28 and TRBJ2-7; possibly TRBD2 for D (6 bases). Source: PBMCs, mostly from graft donor cells, taken 360 days after TCRalphabeta/CD19-depleted stem cell transplant. The sequence came from a male patient between 5 and 17 years old who had a stem cell transplant for acute myeloid leukemia, so the T cells may come from the graft donor. CDR3 bases: TGTGCCAGCAGTTTGGGACTGCCGAGCTCCTACGAGCAGTACTTC. It encodes CASSLGLPSSYEQYF.